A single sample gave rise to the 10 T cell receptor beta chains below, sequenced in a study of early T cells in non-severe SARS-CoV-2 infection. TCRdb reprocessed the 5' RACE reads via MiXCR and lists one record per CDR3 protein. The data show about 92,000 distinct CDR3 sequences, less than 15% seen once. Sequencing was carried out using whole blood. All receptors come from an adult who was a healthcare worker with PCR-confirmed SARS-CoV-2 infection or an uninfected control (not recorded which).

CDR3 loop: CASSLRDEQYF. The DNA for the CDR3 is TGTGCCAGCAGCTTACGCGACGAGCAGTACTTC. This chain joins TRBV11-2 and TRBJ2-7; D gene unclear. The V gene lost 2 bases and the J gene lost 5 bases, with 4 bases spanning the gap. This CDR3 contains 11 residues. Per germline, CDR1 SGHAT and CDR2 FQNNGV.

This CDR3 reads CASRRPLDTQYF. CDR3 nucleotide sequence: TGTGCCAGCAGACGTCCCCTTGATACGCAGTATTTT. This chain links TRBV28 with TRBJ2-3, with unresolved D. CDR1 is MDHEN, CDR2 SYDVKM, per germline. This CDR3 region has 12 residues. Trimming shortened V by 6 bases and J by 6 bases, and 10 bases separated the two germline ends. Full variable domain (outside the CDR3, taken from reference TRBV28 and TRBJ2-3): DVKVTQSSRYLVKRTGEKVFLECVQDMDHENMFWYRQDPGLGLRLIYFSYDVKMKEKGDIPEGYSVSREKKERFSLILESASTNQTSMYLCASRRPLDTQYFGPGTRLTVL.

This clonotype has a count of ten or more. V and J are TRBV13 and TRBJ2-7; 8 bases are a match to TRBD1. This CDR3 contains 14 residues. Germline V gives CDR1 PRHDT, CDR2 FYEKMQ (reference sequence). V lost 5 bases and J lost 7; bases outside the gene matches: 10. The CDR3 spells CASSPGRGPGEQYF. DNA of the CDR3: TGTGCCAGCAGCCCCGGCAGGGGGCCTGGGGAGCAGTACTTC.

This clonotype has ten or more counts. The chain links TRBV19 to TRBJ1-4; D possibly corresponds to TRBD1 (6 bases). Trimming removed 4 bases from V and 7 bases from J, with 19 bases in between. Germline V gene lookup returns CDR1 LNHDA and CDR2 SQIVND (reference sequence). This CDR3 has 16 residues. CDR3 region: CASSTQRTAGGEKLFF. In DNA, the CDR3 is TGTGCCAGTAGTACACAAAGGACAGCTGGTGGTGAAAAACTGTTTTTT.

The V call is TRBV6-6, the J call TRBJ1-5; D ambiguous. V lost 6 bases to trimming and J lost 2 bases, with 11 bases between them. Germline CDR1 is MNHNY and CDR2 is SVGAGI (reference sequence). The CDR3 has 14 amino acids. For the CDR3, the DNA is TGTGCCAGCAGAGACATTTCAGGCAATCAGCCCCAGCATTTT. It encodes CASRDISGNQPQHF.

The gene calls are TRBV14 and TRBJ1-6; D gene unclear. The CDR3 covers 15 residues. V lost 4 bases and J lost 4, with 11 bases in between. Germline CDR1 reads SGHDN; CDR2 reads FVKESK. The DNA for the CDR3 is TGTGCCAGCAGCCGGACGACGGATTATAATTCACCCCTCCACTTT. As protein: CASSRTTDYNSPLHF.

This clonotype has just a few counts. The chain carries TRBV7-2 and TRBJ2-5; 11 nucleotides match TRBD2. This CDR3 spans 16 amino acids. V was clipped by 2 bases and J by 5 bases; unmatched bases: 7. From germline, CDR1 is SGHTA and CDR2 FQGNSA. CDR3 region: CASSLSVAGGLETQYF. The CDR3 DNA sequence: TGTGCCAGCAGCTTAAGCGTAGCGGGGGGGCTGGAGACCCAGTACTTC. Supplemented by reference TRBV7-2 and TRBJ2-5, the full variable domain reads GAGVSQSPSNKVTEKGKDVELRCDPISGHTALYWYRQSLGQGLEFLIYFQGNSAPDKSGLPSDRFSAERTGGSVSTLTIQRTQQEDSAVYLCASSLSVAGGLETQYFGPGTRLLVL.

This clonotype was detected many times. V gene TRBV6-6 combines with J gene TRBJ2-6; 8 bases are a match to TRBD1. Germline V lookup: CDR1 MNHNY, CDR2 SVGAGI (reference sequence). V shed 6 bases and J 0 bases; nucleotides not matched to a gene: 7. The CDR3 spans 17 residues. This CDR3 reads CASSSDRGVSGANVLTF. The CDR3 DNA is TGTGCCAGCAGCTCCGACAGGGGTGTCTCTGGGGCCAACGTCCTGACTTTC.

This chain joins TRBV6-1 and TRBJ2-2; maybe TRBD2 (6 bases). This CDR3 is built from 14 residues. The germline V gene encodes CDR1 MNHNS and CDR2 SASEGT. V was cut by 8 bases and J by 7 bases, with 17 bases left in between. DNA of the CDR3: TGTGCCAGCGAGCGGAGGGCTGGAGGCGGGGAGCTGTTTTTT. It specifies CASERRAGGGELFF.

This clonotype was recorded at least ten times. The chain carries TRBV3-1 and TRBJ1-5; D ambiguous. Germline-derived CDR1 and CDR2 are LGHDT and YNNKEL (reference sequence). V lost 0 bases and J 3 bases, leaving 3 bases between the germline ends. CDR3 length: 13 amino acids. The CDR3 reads CASSQDLNQPQHF. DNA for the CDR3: TGTGCCAGCAGCCAAGATCTCAATCAGCCCCAGCATTTT.